Listed below are T cell receptor beta chains from one sample, sequenced in a study of cytomegalovirus exposure and HLA in healthy donors. TCRdb's table, derived via immunoSEQ multiplex PCR, lists solely in-frame clones and lacks some. Among more than 200,000 clones listed, more than 70% were seen once. The sample comprised PBMCs. The receptors were sampled from a human donor in good health. The CDR3 runs from the conserved cysteine through the conserved F or W. A D gene is named only where the DNA matches it firmly. Not all rows give a size; the values are once, few, many and, for expanded clones, a class.

v_gene	abundance	j_gene	d_gene	CDR3nt	CDR3aa
TRBV29-1	.	TRBJ1-1	.	TGCAGCGTTCCGAACAGGGCTCGCACTGAAGCTTTCTTT	CSVPNRARTEAFF
TRBV15	.	TRBJ1-2	TRBD1	TGTGCCACCAGCAGAGATCGACAGGGGACCTATGGCTACACCTTC	CATSRDRQGTYGYTF
TRBV28	.	TRBJ1-2	TRBD1	TGTGCCAGCAGTCTCCCGACAGGGATCTATGGCTACACCTTC	CASSLPTGIYGYTF
TRBV6-1	.	TRBJ2-3	TRBD2	TGTGCCAGCAGTGGGACCGGGACTAGCGCTTTGATTGGCACAGATACGCAGTATTTT	CASSGTGTSALIGTDTQYF
TRBV5-4	.	TRBJ1-1	.	TGTGCCAGCAGCTTAGGACAGTTAGCTTTCTTT	CASSLGQLAFF
TRBV5-4	.	TRBJ2-1	TRBD2	TGTGCCAGCAGCGCACCGGGACTAGCGGGACTTGAGCAGTTCTTC	CASSAPGLAGLEQFF
TRBV29-1	.	TRBJ1-1	.	TGCAGCGTTGACGTAGCGAACACTGAAGCTTTCTTT	CSVDVANTEAFF
TRBV2	.	TRBJ2-2	TRBD1	TGTGCCAGCAGTGATAATTTGTCAGGGGGCAAGACGGGCAACACCGGGGAGCTGTTTTTT	CASSDNLSGGKTGNTGELFF
TRBV5-4	.	TRBJ2-1	TRBD2	TGTGCCAGCAGCCCACCCCGAGGACTAGCGGGAGCCAATGAGCAGTTCTTC	CASSPPRGLAGANEQFF
TRBV28	few	TRBJ1-1	.	TGTGCCAGCAGTATGACCTCCGCGGGGACTGAAGCTTTCTTT	CASSMTSAGTEAFF
TRBV29-1	once	TRBJ2-7	.	TGCAGCGCCCAGCTAGGAGGCAGTAAGAACGAGCAGTACTTC	CSAQLGGSKNEQYF
TRBV6-1	once	TRBJ2-6	.	TGTGCCAGCAGGATGAGGAGCTCTGGGGCCAACGTCCTGACTTTC	CASRMRSSGANVLTF
TRBV18	.	TRBJ2-1	.	TGTGCCAGCTCACCCCCGACTACGTACAATGAGCAGTTCTTC	CASSPPTTYNEQFF
TRBV7-7	.	TRBJ2-7	.	TGTGCTAGCAGCCCTATGGCGGGAACGGGGCACGAGCAGTACTTC	CASSPMAGTGHEQYF
TRBV28	.	TRBJ2-2	TRBD2	TGTGCCAGCCTGACTAGCGGGAGCACCAACACCGGGGAGCTGTTTTTT	CASLTSGSTNTGELFF
TRBV7-9	.	TRBJ2-1	TRBD1	TGTGCCAGCAGCTTAATTCCCAGGGGGCGGAATGAGCAGTTCTTC	CASSLIPRGRNEQFF
TRBV7-9	.	TRBJ2-5	TRBD1	TGTGCCAGCAGCTCTAACACAGGGGAAGAGACCCAGTACTTC	CASSSNTGEETQYF
TRBV28	.	TRBJ2-3	TRBD1	TGTGCCAGCAGTTTGACAGGGACCGGCACAGATACGCAGTATTTT	CASSLTGTGTDTQYF
TRBV5-1	.	TRBJ2-3	TRBD2	TGCGCCAGCAGCTACGTTAGCGGGAGGGCCCAAGGGCCACGATCTACGCAGTATTTT	CASSYVSGRAQGPRSTQYF
TRBV5-8	once	TRBJ2-5	TRBD1	TGTGCCAGCAGGGGGACAGGTTCGGGGGAAGAGACCCAGTACTTC	CASRGTGSGEETQYF
TRBV11-3	once	TRBJ2-3	.	TGTGCCAGCAGCTTAGATAAGCCACCAGATACGCAGTATTTT	CASSLDKPPDTQYF
TRBV19	.	TRBJ2-7	TRBD2	TGTGCCAGTAGTCCCCTAGCGGGAGGGCCCTACGAGCAGTACTTC	CASSPLAGGPYEQYF
TRBV11-2	.	TRBJ2-1	TRBD2	TGTGCCAGCAGCTTTACGGGACTAGCGGGAGTGGAGGGTGAGCAGTTCTTC	CASSFTGLAGVEGEQFF
TRBV6-1	.	TRBJ2-1	TRBD2	TGTGCCAGCCAAACTAGCGGGGACTACAATGAGCAGTTCTTC	CASQTSGDYNEQFF
TRBV6-1	.	TRBJ1-2	TRBD1	TGTGCCAGCAGTCTGGACAGGGGTGACTATGGCTACACCTTC	CASSLDRGDYGYTF
TRBV25-1	.	TRBJ1-1	.	TGTGCCAGCATTCATCAGGTGAGCACTGAAGCTTTCTTT	CASIHQVSTEAFF
TRBV7-9	.	TRBJ1-2	.	TGTGCCAGCAGCTTAGTCACAGATAACTATGGCTACACCTTC	CASSLVTDNYGYTF
TRBV21-1	.	TRBJ2-3	.	TGTGCCAGCAGCAAAGGCAGCGCGTATAGCACAGATACGCAGTATTTT	CASSKGSAYSTDTQYF
TRBV28	.	TRBJ2-1	TRBD2	TGTGCCAGCAAAGCGGGAGTTATCTATGAGCAGTTCTTC	CASKAGVIYEQFF
TRBV28	.	TRBJ2-7	.	TGTGCCAGCAGTACCGGGGGATCCTACGAGCAGTACTTC	CASSTGGSYEQYF
TRBV30	.	TRBJ1-5	TRBD1	TGTGCCTGGAGCACAGGACAGGGAGGGCAGCCCCAGCATTTT	CAWSTGQGGQPQHF
TRBV4-1	.	TRBJ1-3	.	TGCGCCAGCAGCCGGCGCGGGGTCAAGCCTGGTGGAAACACCATATATTTT	CASSRRGVKPGGNTIYF
TRBV4-2	.	TRBJ2-7	TRBD2	TGTGCCAGCAGAAGGACTAGCGGGAGGGATTACGAGCAGTACTTC	CASRRTSGRDYEQYF
TRBV30	few	TRBJ2-7	.	TGTGCCTGGAGTGTAACCTCAGGGCCCCACGAGCAGTACTTC	CAWSVTSGPHEQYF
TRBV28	.	TRBJ2-2	TRBD2	TGTGCCAGCAGTAAAACTCGGACTAGCGGGAGCAGCGGGGAGCTGTTTTTT	CASSKTRTSGSSGELFF
TRBV5-1	few	TRBJ2-3	TRBD2	TGCGCCAGCAGCTTGGGGAGCGGGGGTCAAGATACGCAGTATTTT	CASSLGSGGQDTQYF
TRBV6-5	.	TRBJ2-1	TRBD2	TGTGCCAGCAGCAGGACTAGCGGACTATACAATGAGCAGTTCTTC	CASSRTSGLYNEQFF
TRBV7-8	.	TRBJ1-1	TRBD1	TGTGCCAGCAGCCCAAGACAGGGCTCGAACACTGAAGCTTTCTTT	CASSPRQGSNTEAFF
TRBV18	.	TRBJ1-6	TRBD1	TGTGCCAGCTCACCCCAGGGGGCAGATTCACCCCTCCACTTT	CASSPQGADSPLHF
TRBV7-3	.	TRBJ2-6	.	TGTGCCAGCAGCCGAAGTGGCGTCGGAGAACCTCTCTCTGGGGCCAACGTCCTGACTTTC	CASSRSGVGEPLSGANVLTF
TRBV7-2	.	TRBJ2-5	TRBD1	TGTGCCAGCAGCTTAGTTGGGACAGGAGGGTCACCTGAGACCCAGTACTTC	CASSLVGTGGSPETQYF
TRBV4-2	once	TRBJ2-2	TRBD2	TGTGCCAGCAGCCTCCCCCCCCAGGGCGGCGGGAGTTACACCGGGGAGCTGTTTTTT	CASSLPPQGGGSYTGELFF
TRBV2	.	TRBJ1-1	TRBD1	TGTGCCAGGCAACGGGGACAGGGGATTTTTGAAGCTTTCTTT	CARQRGQGIFEAFF
TRBV2	.	TRBJ1-1	TRBD1	TGTGCCAGCAGTGGCGGACAGGGCACTGAAGCTTTCTTT	CASSGGQGTEAFF
TRBV27	.	TRBJ2-5	TRBD1	TGTGCCAGCAGATCCCGGGGGACAGGGGGGATTGGAGAGACCCAGTACTTC	CASRSRGTGGIGETQYF
TRBV28	once	TRBJ2-5	.	TGTGCCAGCAGTTTGGGACTGCCACAAGAGACCCAGTACTTC	CASSLGLPQETQYF
TRBV6-1	.	TRBJ2-7	.	TGTGCCAGCAAAAGGCCAGGTTCCTACGAGCAGTACTTC	CASKRPGSYEQYF
TRBV29-1	.	TRBJ2-7	.	TGCAGCGTTGAAGGGTCGGGAGTAGGCTACGAGCAGTACTTC	CSVEGSGVGYEQYF
TRBV5-4	few	TRBJ1-4	TRBD1	TGTGCCAGCAGCTTGAAGGGACAGGGAGCTGAAAAACTGTTTTTT	CASSLKGQGAEKLFF
TRBV19	.	TRBJ2-7	.	TGTGCCAGTAGTATTGGACCGGGAAGACTCGAGCAGTACTTC	CASSIGPGRLEQYF
TRBV7-9	.	TRBJ2-3	.	TGTGCCAGCAGCTTTGAGCCGGATACGCAGTATTTT	CASSFEPDTQYF
TRBV5-4	.	TRBJ2-3	.	TGTGCCAGCAGCTCCCACAGGTTTGCTAGCACAGATACGCAGTATTTT	CASSSHRFASTDTQYF
TRBV6-4	.	TRBJ2-7	TRBD1	TGTGCCAGTATCCTCAACCGGGACAGGGATTTATGGGGCTCCTCCTACGAGCAGTACTTC	CASILNRDRDLWGSSYEQYF
TRBV15	.	TRBJ2-5	.	TGTGCCACCAGCAGAGATCGCCATGGGGTCGGGGCCCAGTACTTC	CATSRDRHGVGAQYF
TRBV5-6	.	TRBJ2-7	TRBD2	TGTGCCAGCAGTTGGGACTATTCTTGGGAGCAGTACTTC	CASSWDYSWEQYF